This entry describes one TCR beta chain. Antigen: not known. The CDR3 is 16 residues long. J gave up 1 base and V 4 bases, and 6 bases lay outside the gene matches. Germline V gene sequence: CDR1 LNHDA, CDR2 SQIVND (reference sequence). A multiplex PCR was run with 60 Vbeta primers and 13 Jbeta primers. Method: immunoSEQ multiplex PCR; TCRdb's copy keeps in-frame clones and lacks some. The sample contains under 200,000 clones, around 86% of which appear only once. The data belong to a study of cytomegalovirus exposure and HLA in healthy donors. For the study at large: A prior analysis found about 120 million unique TCR beta sequences from 150 million to 200 million T cells. Findings and limits, study-wide: V- and J-gene trimming of TCR beta was linked (in a later analysis) to a missense DCLRE1C variant.

The source is a girl aged 2 to 9 in good health and CMV-seropositive. Sequenced sample: PBMCs. The chain carries TRBV19 and TRBJ1-4; 7 bases line up with TRBD1. CDR3 sequence: CASSNTHRGTNEKLFF. In DNA, the CDR3 is TGTGCCAGTAGTAACACCCACAGGGGAACTAATGAAAAACTGTTTTTT.